Below, 30 T cell receptor beta chains from the same sample are listed, as sequenced in a study of post-analysis software for immune sequencing data (dated by TCRdb to about 2015). Beyond this particular receptor, the publication reports: Patients showed significantly higher frequencies than controls for a handful of TRBV segments, among them TRBV5-6, TRBV5-1 and TRBV20-1.

No antigen is known for these receptors. Library preparation was by PCR. TCRdb names Illumina HiSeq 2500 as the instrument used. To reduce PCR and sequencing biases, unique molecular identifiers were built into the TCR beta cDNA libraries. TCRdb ran its own pipeline on the public reads, namely fastp trimming at Q25 and MiXCR clone calling, and kept in-frame beta chains. Rows are unified per CDR3 protein, each entry keeping the most common DNA and genes. This sample comprises 800,000 to 950,000 distinct CDR3 sequences, 53% of them detected only once. About 4.5% of the sample belongs to the ten largest clones. The material sequenced was blood. These receptor sequences come from a girl aged 5-17 years with multiple sclerosis.

The chain combines TRBV7-9 with TRBJ2-3, with 13 bases fitting TRBD2. V was pared by 4 bases and J by 2 bases, with 3 bases of the junction left unmatched. Germline V gene sequence: CDR1 SEHNR, CDR2 FQNEAQ (reference sequence). This CDR3 is 16 amino acids long. The CDR3 here is CASSSGLAGPTDTQYF. DNA for the CDR3: TGTGCCAGCAGCTCGGGACTAGCGGGGCCCACAGATACGCAGTATTTT.

V and J are TRBV11-2 and TRBJ2-1, with 8 bases identical to TRBD1. The ends lost 1 base at V and 3 bases at J; junction bases unmatched: 5. The CDR3 runs 16 residues. Germline V lookup: CDR1 SGHAT, CDR2 FQNNGV. The CDR3: CASSLAQGASYNEQFF. CDR3 sequence (DNA): TGTGCCAGCAGCTTAGCCCAGGGGGCTAGCTACAATGAGCAGTTCTTC. The complete variable domain, with remaining parts taken from reference TRBV11-2 and TRBJ2-1, reads EAGVAQSPRYKIIEKRQSVAFWCNPISGHATLYWYQQILGQGPKLLIQFQNNGVVDDSQLPKDRFSAERLKGVDSTLKIQPAKLEDSAVYLCASSLAQGASYNEQFFGPGTRLTVL.

The chain couples TRBV7-8 to TRBJ2-3, with D maybe TRBD2 (5 bases). This CDR3 is 14 amino acids long. V was shortened by 5 bases and J by 3 bases, with 12 bases between the two germline ends. From germline, CDR1 is SGHVS and CDR2 FQNEAQ. The CDR3 DNA reads TGTGCCAGCAGCCCTTTGAGGGCAACAGATACGCAGTATTTT. Its protein product is CASSPLRATDTQYF. Variable domain in full (rest from reference TRBV7-8 and TRBJ2-3): GAGVSQSPRYKVAKRGQDVALRCDPISGHVSLFWYQQALGQGPEFLTYFQNEAQLDKSGLPSDRFFAERPEGSVSTLKIQRTQQEDSAVYLCASSPLRATDTQYFGPGTRLTVL.

This rearrangement joins TRBV11-2 to TRBJ1-2; D perhaps matches TRBD1 (6 bases). Germline V lookup: CDR1 SGHAT, CDR2 FQNNGV. The CDR3 loop spans 15 amino acids. Trimming removed 1 base from V and 2 bases from J, with 11 bases in between. The DNA for the CDR3 is TGTGCCAGCAGCTTAGGACCGGGGGCGAACTATGGCTACACCTTC. Protein: CASSLGPGANYGYTF.

This clonotype was seen a few times. This rearrangement joins TRBV4-2 to TRBJ2-6, with D unclear. The CDR3 loop spans 17 amino acids. V lost 0 bases, J lost 0 bases, and 9 bases lay in between. The germline gives CDR1 LGHNA, CDR2 YNFKEQ. The CDR3 reads CASSQERSISGANVLTF. CDR3 sequence (DNA): TGTGCCAGCAGCCAAGAGAGGTCAATCTCTGGGGCCAACGTCCTGACTTTC.

V is TRBV14 and J is TRBJ2-7; 8 bases map to TRBD2. The CDR3 totals 13 residues. Per germline, CDR1 SGHDN and CDR2 FVKESK. V lost 5 bases and J lost 9; bases outside the gene matches: 9. The CDR3 DNA reads TGTGCCAGCAGCTCAGCGGGAGTAGTTAGGCAGTACTTC. This translates into CASSSAGVVRQYF.

This clonotype turned up a few times. The chain has TRBV20-1 and TRBJ2-3; no clear D. The CDR3 loop spans 13 amino acids. Germline V gives CDR1 DFQATT, CDR2 SNEGSKA (reference sequence). The CDR3 DNA sequence: TGCAGCGCCCGGTCCTCTAACACAGATACGCAGTATTTT. This translates into CSARSSNTDTQYF.

This sequence joins TRBV6-6 and TRBJ2-3, with TRBD2 as a possible D gene (5 bases). Trimming stripped 7 bases from V and 2 bases from J, with 13 bases between. This CDR3 has 14 residues. From germline, CDR1 is MNHNY and CDR2 SVGAGI (reference sequence). The CDR3: CASTQTRDTDTQYF. DNA of the CDR3: TGTGCCAGCACCCAAACTAGAGACACAGATACGCAGTATTTT.

This clonotype occurred a few times. The V and J genes are TRBV5-5 and TRBJ2-3; D possibly uses TRBD1 or TRBD2 (5 bases each). The germline V gene encodes CDR1 SGHKS and CDR2 YYEKEE (reference sequence). Trimming took off 6 bases at V and 1 base at J, with 12 bases between the two ends. This CDR3 comprises 14 residues. The CDR3 loop is CASTVGAGTDTQYF. The CDR3 bases are TGTGCCAGCACCGTCGGGGCCGGCACAGATACGCAGTATTTT.

This clonotype was observed a handful of times. The chain employs TRBV20-1 and TRBJ2-7; 7 nucleotides match TRBD2. CDR3 length: 15 amino acids. CDR1 and CDR2 (germline): DFQATT, SNEGSKA (reference sequence). Trimming took 2 bases from V and 0 from J; bases not matched to a gene: 7. The CDR3 DNA is TGCAGTGCTAGATGGCTAGCGGAGAGCTCCTACGAGCAGTACTTC. It codes for CSARWLAESSYEQYF.

This rearrangement joins TRBV11-2 to TRBJ2-7; D unresolved. Germline CDR1 and CDR2: SGHAT and FQNNGV. Trimming cost V 6 bases and J 3 bases, with 9 bases left between them. The CDR3 covers 12 residues. CDR3: CASRELLYEQYF. The CDR3 DNA follows: TGTGCCAGCAGGGAGCTCCTCTACGAGCAGTACTTC.

This chain uses TRBV6-5 with TRBJ1-2; no clear D. CDR1 and CDR2 (germline): MNHEY, SVGAGI. This CDR3 comprises 12 residues. Trimming took off 7 bases at V and 4 bases at J, with 10 bases between the two ends. CDR3 in DNA: TGTGCCAGCAAAGTGTTAGGCTATGGCTACACCTTC. This sequence encodes CASKVLGYGYTF.

This clonotype was observed many times. J is TRBJ2-7 and V is TRBV29-1; 7 bases are shared with TRBD1. The ends lost 7 bases at V and 4 bases at J; junction bases unmatched: 7. Germline V gene data show CDR1 as SQVTM and CDR2 as ANQGSEA. This CDR3 spans 12 amino acids. The CDR3 DNA reads TGCAGCGCTTCAGGGACAGCGTACGAGCAGTACTTC. This sequence encodes CSASGTAYEQYF.

The rearrangement joins TRBV12-3 or TRBV12-4 to TRBJ2-6, with 11 bases aligning to TRBD1. CDR3 length: 17 amino acids. With 10 bases clipped from V and 1 base from J, the junction kept 9 bases outside the gene matches. The CDR3 reads CATMWGQGVSGANVLTF. The CDR3, as DNA: TGTGCCACCATGTGGGGACAGGGGGTTTCTGGGGCCAACGTCCTGACTTTC.

CDR3 loop: CASSWGTGYGYTF. CDR3 bases: TGCGCCAGCAGCTGGGGGACAGGCTATGGCTACACCTTC. The V call is TRBV5-1, the J call TRBJ1-2; 8 bases fit TRBD1. The CDR3 is made up of 13 amino acids. V dropped 3 bases and J dropped 4; count of bases not matched to a gene: 2. Germline assignment: CDR1 SGHRS and CDR2 YFSETQ.

In this sample, this clonotype turned up a few times. The J gene is TRBJ2-5, the V gene TRBV29-1; D may be TRBD1 or TRBD2 (5 bases each). The better agreement between TRBJ2-7 and the DNA end casts doubt on the J call. The CDR3 is 12 residues long. The germline CDR1 and CDR2 sequences are SQVTM and ANQGSEA. In DNA form, the CDR3 reads TGCAGCGCCCGAGGGGCATGGATCGAGCAGTACTTC. Translated, it gives CSARGAWIEQYF.

Written as DNA, the CDR3 is TGTGCCAGCAGCTTGGTCCCGGGACAGGGAATGGGAGTCGAGCAGTACTTC. Translation: CASSLVPGQGMGVEQYF. The rearrangement joins TRBV5-4 to TRBJ2-7, with 9 bases that match TRBD1. CDR3 length equals 17 residues. The J segment lost 6 bases and the V segment lost 0 bases, leaving 13 bases of the junction unmatched. CDR1 SGHNT and CDR2 YYREEE come from the germline V gene (reference sequence).

V is TRBV27 and J is TRBJ2-1; 10 bases fit TRBD2. Germline loops: CDR1 MNHEY, CDR2 SMNVEV (reference sequence). The CDR3 extends over 15 amino acids. V lost 5 bases to trimming and J lost 8 bases; unmatched junction nucleotides: 9. CDR3 DNA: TGTGCCAGCAGTCTCGCTAGCGGGAGTATAGATGAGCAGTTCTTC. It specifies CASSLASGSIDEQFF.

The chain couples TRBV27 to TRBJ2-3, with TRBD2 matching over 7 bases. This CDR3 region has 14 residues. V lost 5 bases and J lost 5; bases outside the gene matches: 7. The germline CDR1 and CDR2 sequences are MNHEY and SMNVEV (reference sequence). The CDR3 reads CASSKLATQDTQYF. The CDR3 region has the DNA TGTGCCAGCAGTAAACTAGCGACTCAAGATACGCAGTATTTT.

The rearrangement uses TRBV29-1 and TRBJ2-7, with 9 nucleotides matching TRBD1. The V gene end was trimmed by 6 bases and the J gene end by 5 bases; junction bases not matched to a gene: 5. Germline V lookup: CDR1 SQVTM, CDR2 ANQGSEA. The CDR3 contains 12 residues. The CDR3 loop reads CSVLGQGHEQYF. Here the CDR3 DNA reads TGCAGCGTCCTGGGACAGGGCCACGAGCAGTACTTC.

The CDR3 is CSARDPGLAGGMGYEQYF. The CDR3 nucleotides read TGCAGTGCTAGAGATCCTGGACTAGCGGGAGGTATGGGGTACGAGCAGTACTTC. The chain is built from TRBV20-1 and TRBJ2-4, with 14 bases fitting TRBD2. The J call may be in error: the DNA end matches TRBJ2-7 better. The CDR3 covers 18 residues. Germline CDR1 DFQATT, CDR2 SNEGSKA (reference sequence).

The V and J genes are TRBV11-1 and TRBJ2-4; D ambiguous. The J call is uncertain, as TRBJ2-5 better fits the DNA end. The CDR3 contains 13 residues. The germline gives CDR1 SGHAT, CDR2 FQDESV (reference sequence). The CDR3 coding sequence is TGTGCCAGCAGCTCCCCAAGTAAAGAGACCCAGTACTTC. It is translated as CASSSPSKETQYF.

This clonotype was recorded only once. This chain links TRBV6-2 or TRBV6-3 with TRBJ2-7, with a possible D match to TRBD1 (6 bases). This CDR3 has 15 amino acids. Germline V gene data show CDR1 as MNHEY and CDR2 as SVGEGT. V gave up 5 bases and J gave up 5 bases, with 19 bases separating them. The CDR3 nucleotides read TGTGCCAGCAGTCCGCAGGGGCCTCGGGATCACGAGCAGTACTTC. Its translation: CASSPQGPRDHEQYF.

This clonotype was seen a few times. The chain employs TRBV29-1 and TRBJ2-5, with D perhaps matching TRBD1 or TRBD2 (5 bases each). This CDR3 has 14 amino acids. V lost 5 bases, J lost 4 bases, and 17 bases lay in between. Per germline, CDR1 SQVTM and CDR2 ANQGSEA. The CDR3 here is CSVSGRAFRETQYF. CDR3 in DNA: TGCAGCGTTTCGGGGCGGGCCTTTAGAGAGACCCAGTACTTC.

The V and J genes are TRBV5-6 and TRBJ2-2; TRBD1 matches 8 bases. This CDR3 is built from 18 residues. The germline V gene has CDR1 SGHDT and CDR2 YYEEEE. V gave up 0 bases and J gave up 0 bases; unmatched junction bases: 7. CDR3 coding DNA: TGTGCCAGCAGCTTGGCGGGACAGGTCTATACGAACACCGGGGAGCTGTTTTTT. This sequence encodes CASSLAGQVYTNTGELFF.

This sequence joins TRBV29-1 and TRBJ2-1, with no clear D. CDR3 length equals 11 residues. The V end was cut by 2 bases, the J end by 7 bases, with 6 bases between. From germline, CDR1 is SQVTM and CDR2 ANQGSEA. Here the CDR3 reads CSVEFVNEQFF. CDR3 DNA sequence: TGCAGCGTTGAATTTGTAAATGAGCAGTTCTTC.

This clonotype was seen a single time. This chain links TRBV20-1 with TRBJ2-1; possibly TRBD1 for D (6 bases). This CDR3 comprises 12 residues. Looked up from germline, CDR1 is DFQATT and CDR2 is SNEGSKA (reference sequence). V lost 5 bases and J 8 bases, leaving 13 bases between the germline ends. The CDR3: CSAQGFGDEQFF. As DNA, the CDR3 is TGCAGTGCTCAGGGGTTCGGAGATGAGCAGTTCTTC.

This clonotype was picked up a small number of times. The chain has TRBV5-1 and TRBJ2-7; 10 bases line up with TRBD2. CDR3 length equals 15 residues. The germline V gene has CDR1 SGHRS and CDR2 YFSETQ. V was clipped by 0 bases and J by 3 bases; unmatched bases: 3. CDR3 nucleotides: TGCGCCAGCAGCTTGGAAGCGGGAGGGCGCTACGAGCAGTACTTC. Protein sequence: CASSLEAGGRYEQYF. The full variable domain, its missing parts supplied by reference TRBV5-1 and TRBJ2-7, is KAGVTQTPRYLIKTRGQQVTLSCSPISGHRSVSWYQQTPGQGLQFLFEYFSETQRNKGNFPGRFSGRQFSNSRSEMNVSTLELGDSALYLCASSLEAGGRYEQYFGPGTRLTVT.

The rearrangement joins TRBV20-1 to TRBJ2-1, with 8 bases fitting TRBD1. The trim removed 4 bases at V and 8 bases at J, leaving 7 bases unmatched. Germline V gene sequence: CDR1 DFQATT, CDR2 SNEGSKA (reference sequence). The CDR3 runs to 13 residues. The CDR3 protein is CSAIPDREYEQFF. CDR3 nucleotide sequence: TGCAGTGCTATACCGGACAGGGAGTATGAGCAGTTCTTC.

This rearrangement joins TRBV5-1 to TRBJ1-2; D not certain. The V gene lost 3 bases and the J gene lost 5 bases, with 14 bases spanning the gap. Looked up from germline, CDR1 is SGHRS and CDR2 is YFSETQ. This CDR3 region has 14 residues. CDR3 nucleotide sequence: TGCGCCAGCAGCTCCGGCGCGGTATTGTATGGCTACACCTTC. The encoded protein is CASSSGAVLYGYTF.